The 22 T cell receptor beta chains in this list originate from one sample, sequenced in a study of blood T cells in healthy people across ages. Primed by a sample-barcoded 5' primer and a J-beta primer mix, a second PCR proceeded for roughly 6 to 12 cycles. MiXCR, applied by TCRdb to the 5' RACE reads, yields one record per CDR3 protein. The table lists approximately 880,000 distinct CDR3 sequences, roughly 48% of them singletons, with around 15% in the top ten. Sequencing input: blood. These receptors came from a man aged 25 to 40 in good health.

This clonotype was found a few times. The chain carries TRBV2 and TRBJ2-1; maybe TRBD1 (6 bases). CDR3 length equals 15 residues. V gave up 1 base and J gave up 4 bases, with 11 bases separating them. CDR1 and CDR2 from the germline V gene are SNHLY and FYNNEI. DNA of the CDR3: TGTGCCAGCAGTGAAGTTGTACAGGGTTACAATGAGCAGTTCTTC. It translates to CASSEVVQGYNEQFF.

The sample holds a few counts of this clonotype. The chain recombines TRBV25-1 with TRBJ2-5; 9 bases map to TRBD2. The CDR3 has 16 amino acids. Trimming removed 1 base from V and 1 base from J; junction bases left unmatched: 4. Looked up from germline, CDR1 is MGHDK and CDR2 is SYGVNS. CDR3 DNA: TGTGCCAGCAGTGAATCTGGGCGGGGGGGCCAAGAGACCCAGTACTTC. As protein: CASSESGRGGQETQYF.

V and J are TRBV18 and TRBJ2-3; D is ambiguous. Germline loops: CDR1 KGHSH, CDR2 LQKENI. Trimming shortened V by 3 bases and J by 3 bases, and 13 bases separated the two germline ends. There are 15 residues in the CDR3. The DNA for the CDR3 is TGTGCCAGCTCACCTAGGGCTCTATTTACAGATACGCAGTATTTT. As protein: CASSPRALFTDTQYF.

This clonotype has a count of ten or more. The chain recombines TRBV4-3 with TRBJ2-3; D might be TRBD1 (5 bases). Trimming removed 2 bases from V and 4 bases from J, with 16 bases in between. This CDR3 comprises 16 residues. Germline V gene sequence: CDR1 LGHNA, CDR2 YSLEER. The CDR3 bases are TGCGCCAGCAGCCAAAGATGGAAGGACAAAGCAGATACGCAGTATTTT. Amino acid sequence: CASSQRWKDKADTQYF.

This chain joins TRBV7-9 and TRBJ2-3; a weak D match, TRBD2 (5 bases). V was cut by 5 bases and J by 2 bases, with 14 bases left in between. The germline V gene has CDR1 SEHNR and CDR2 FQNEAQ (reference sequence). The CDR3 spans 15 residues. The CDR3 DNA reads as TGTGCCAGCAGCCCCCTGGCGGAGGTCACAGATACGCAGTATTTT. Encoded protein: CASSPLAEVTDTQYF.

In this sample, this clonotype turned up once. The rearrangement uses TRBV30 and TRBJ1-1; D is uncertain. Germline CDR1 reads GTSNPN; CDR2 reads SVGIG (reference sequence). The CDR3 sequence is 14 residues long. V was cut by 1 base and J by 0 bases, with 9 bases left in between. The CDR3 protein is CAWSAVWMNTEAFF. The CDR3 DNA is TGTGCCTGGAGTGCCGTTTGGATGAACACTGAAGCTTTCTTT. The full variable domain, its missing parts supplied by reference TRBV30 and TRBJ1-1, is SQTIHQWPATLVQPVGSPLSLECTVEGTSNPNLYWYRQAAGRGLQLLFYSVGIGQISSEVPQNLSASRPQDRQFILSSKKLLLSDSGFYLCAWSAVWMNTEAFFGQGTRLTVV.

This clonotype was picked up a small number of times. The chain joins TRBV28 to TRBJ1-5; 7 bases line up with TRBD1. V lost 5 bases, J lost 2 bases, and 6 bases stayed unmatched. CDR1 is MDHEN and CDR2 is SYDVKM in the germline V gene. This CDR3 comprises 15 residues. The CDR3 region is CASSEQGLGNQPQHF. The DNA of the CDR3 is TGTGCCAGCAGTGAACAGGGGCTGGGCAATCAGCCCCAGCATTTT.

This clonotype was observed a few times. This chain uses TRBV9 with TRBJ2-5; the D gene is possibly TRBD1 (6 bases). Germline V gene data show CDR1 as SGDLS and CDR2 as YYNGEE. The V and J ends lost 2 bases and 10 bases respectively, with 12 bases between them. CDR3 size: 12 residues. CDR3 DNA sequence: TGTGCCAGCAGCGTGAATGAGGGGGACCAGTACTTC. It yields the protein CASSVNEGDQYF.

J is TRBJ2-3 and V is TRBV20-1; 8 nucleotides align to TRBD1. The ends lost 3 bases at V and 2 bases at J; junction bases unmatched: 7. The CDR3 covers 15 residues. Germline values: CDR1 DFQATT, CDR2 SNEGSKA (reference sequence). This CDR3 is CSASEDRVSTDTQYF. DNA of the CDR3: TGCAGTGCTAGTGAGGACAGGGTATCCACAGATACGCAGTATTTT.

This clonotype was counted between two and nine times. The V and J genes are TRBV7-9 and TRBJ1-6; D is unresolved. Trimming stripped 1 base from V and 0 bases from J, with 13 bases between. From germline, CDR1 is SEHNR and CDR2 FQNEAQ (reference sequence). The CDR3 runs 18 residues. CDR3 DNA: TGTGCCAGCAGCTTAGGTATGGCGGAGAGCTCCTATAATTCACCCCTCCACTTT. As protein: CASSLGMAESSYNSPLHF. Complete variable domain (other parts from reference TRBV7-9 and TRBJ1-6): DTGVSQNPRHKITKRGQNVTFRCDPISEHNRLYWYRQTLGQGPEFLTYFQNEAQLEKSRLLSDRFSAERPKGSFSTLEIQRTEQGDSAMYLCASSLGMAESSYNSPLHFGNGTRLTVT.

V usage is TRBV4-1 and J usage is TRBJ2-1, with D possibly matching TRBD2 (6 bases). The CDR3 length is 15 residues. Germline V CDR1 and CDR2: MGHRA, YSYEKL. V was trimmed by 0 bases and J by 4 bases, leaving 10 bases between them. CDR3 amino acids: CASSQDGGEYNEQFF. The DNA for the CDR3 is TGCGCCAGCAGCCAAGACGGAGGGGAATACAATGAGCAGTTCTTC.

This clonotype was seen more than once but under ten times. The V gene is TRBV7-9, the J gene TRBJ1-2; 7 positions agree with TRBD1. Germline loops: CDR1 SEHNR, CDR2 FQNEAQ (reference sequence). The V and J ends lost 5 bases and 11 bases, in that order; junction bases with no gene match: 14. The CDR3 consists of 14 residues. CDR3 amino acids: CASSKRDSDCGYTF. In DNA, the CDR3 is TGTGCCAGCAGCAAACGGGACAGTGACTGCGGGTACACCTTC.

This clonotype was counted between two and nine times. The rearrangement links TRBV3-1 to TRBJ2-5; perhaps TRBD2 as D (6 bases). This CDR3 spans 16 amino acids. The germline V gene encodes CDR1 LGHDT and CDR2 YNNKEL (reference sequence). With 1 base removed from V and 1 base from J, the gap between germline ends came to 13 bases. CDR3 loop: CASSQVGGTSQETQYF. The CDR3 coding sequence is TGTGCCAGCAGCCAAGTAGGCGGGACTTCCCAAGAGACCCAGTACTTC.

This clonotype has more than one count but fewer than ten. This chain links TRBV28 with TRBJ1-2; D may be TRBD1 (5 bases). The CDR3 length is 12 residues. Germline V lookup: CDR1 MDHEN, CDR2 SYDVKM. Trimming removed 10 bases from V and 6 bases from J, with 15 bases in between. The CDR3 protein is CAITRGADGYTF. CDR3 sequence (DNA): TGTGCCATAACACGAGGGGCGGATGGCTACACCTTC.

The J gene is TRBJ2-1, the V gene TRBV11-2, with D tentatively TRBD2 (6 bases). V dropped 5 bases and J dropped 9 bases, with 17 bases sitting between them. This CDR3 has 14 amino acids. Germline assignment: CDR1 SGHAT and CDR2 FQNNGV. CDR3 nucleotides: TGTGCCAGCAGCCGGCTAACGGGGGTTATTGAGCAGTTCTTC. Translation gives CASSRLTGVIEQFF.

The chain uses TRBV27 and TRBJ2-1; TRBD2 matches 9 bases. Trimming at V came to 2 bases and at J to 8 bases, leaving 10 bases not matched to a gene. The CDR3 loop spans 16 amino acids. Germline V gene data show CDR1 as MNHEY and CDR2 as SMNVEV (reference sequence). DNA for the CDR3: TGTGCCAGCAGTTTACGATTGGCGGGGGGGCGAGATGAGCAGTTCTTC. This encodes CASSLRLAGGRDEQFF.

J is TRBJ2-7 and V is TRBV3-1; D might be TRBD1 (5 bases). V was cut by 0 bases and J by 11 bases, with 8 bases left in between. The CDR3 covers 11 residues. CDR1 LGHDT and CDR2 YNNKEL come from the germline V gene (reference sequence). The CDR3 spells CASSQEGLKYF. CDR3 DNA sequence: TGTGCCAGCAGCCAAGAGGGGCTGAAGTACTTC.

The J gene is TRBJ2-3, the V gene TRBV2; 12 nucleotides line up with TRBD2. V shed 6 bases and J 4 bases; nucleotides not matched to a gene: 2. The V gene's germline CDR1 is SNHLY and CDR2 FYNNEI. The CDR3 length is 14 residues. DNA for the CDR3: TGTGCCAGCAGACGGACTAGCGGGGCAGATACGCAGTATTTT. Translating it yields CASRRTSGADTQYF. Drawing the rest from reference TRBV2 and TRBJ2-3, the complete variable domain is EPEVTQTPSHQVTQMGQEVILRCVPISNHLYFYWYRQILGQKVEFLVSFYNNEISEKSEIFDDQFSVERPDGSNFTLKIRSTKLEDSAMYFCASRRTSGADTQYFGPGTRLTVL.

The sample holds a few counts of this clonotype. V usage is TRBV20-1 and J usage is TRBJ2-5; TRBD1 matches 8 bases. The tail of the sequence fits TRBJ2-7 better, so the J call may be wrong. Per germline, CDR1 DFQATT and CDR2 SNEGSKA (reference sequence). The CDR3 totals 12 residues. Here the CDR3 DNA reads TGCAGTGCTAGAGATGGACAGGGCGAGCAGTACTTC. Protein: CSARDGQGEQYF.

The CDR3 DNA reads TGTGCCAGCAGCGTAGTGGTGGAGGATACGCAGTATTTT. Its protein is CASSVVVEDTQYF. The chain joins TRBV9 to TRBJ2-3; D unresolved. CDR1 and CDR2 (germline): SGDLS, YYNGEE. Trimming shortened V by 0 bases and J by 6 bases, and 8 bases separated the two germline ends. CDR3 length equals 13 residues.

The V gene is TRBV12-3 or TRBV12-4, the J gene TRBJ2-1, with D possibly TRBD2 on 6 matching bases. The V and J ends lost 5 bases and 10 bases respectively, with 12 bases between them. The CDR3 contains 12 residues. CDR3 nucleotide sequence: TGTGCCAGCAGTACGGGGGTCCCCGAGCAGTTCTTC. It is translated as CASSTGVPEQFF.

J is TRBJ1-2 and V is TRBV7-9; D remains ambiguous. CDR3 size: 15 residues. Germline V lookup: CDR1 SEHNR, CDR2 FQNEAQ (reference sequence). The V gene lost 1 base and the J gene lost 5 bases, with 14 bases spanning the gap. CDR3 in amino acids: CASSLVIGRLYGYTF. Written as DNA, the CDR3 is TGTGCCAGCAGCTTAGTAATAGGCAGACTATATGGCTACACCTTC.